Below are 16 T cell receptor beta chains sequenced from a single sample in a study of T cell responses to AZD1222 COVID-19 vaccine. Clones were sequenced by immunoSEQ multiplex PCR, and TCRdb holds only the in-frame ones, with some missing. The table shows 140,000 or so clones, with roughly 89% occurring only once. Specimen: peripheral blood, collected 28 days after the second dose of the MenACWY control vaccine. These TCRs come from an adult who received the MenACWY meningococcal vaccine as a control.

The chain combines TRBV5-4 with TRBJ1-6; 7 nucleotides match TRBD1. This CDR3 region has 16 residues. Germline trimming cut 0 bases from V and 8 bases from J; bases unmatched to any gene: 8. Germline V lookup: CDR1 SGHNT, CDR2 YYREEE (reference sequence). DNA for the CDR3: TGTGCCAGCAGCTTGGGCAGGGGGAACTTCGATTCACCCCTCCACTTT. Translation: CASSLGRGNFDSPLHF.

J is TRBJ1-4 and V is TRBV6-5; the D is unclear. Trimming took 5 bases from V and 1 from J, leaving 8 bases between them. This CDR3 is built from 14 residues. CDR1 is MNHEY, CDR2 SVGAGI, per germline. The CDR3 DNA follows: TGTGCCAGCAGTATATCGCAAACTAATGAAAAACTGTTTTTT. Its translation: CASSISQTNEKLFF.

The chain carries TRBV5-1 and TRBJ2-5; 11 bases match TRBD2. V lost 0 bases to trimming and J lost 5 bases; unmatched junction nucleotides: 3. In germline, CDR1 is SGHRS, CDR2 YFSETQ. This CDR3 region has 15 residues. Written as DNA, the CDR3 is TGCGCCAGCAGCTTGGTAGCGGGGGGGAGTGAGACCCAGTACTTC. The encoded protein is CASSLVAGGSETQYF. The whole variable domain, filled in from reference TRBV5-1 and TRBJ2-5, reads KAGVTQTPRYLIKTRGQQVTLSCSPISGHRSVSWYQQTPGQGLQFLFEYFSETQRNKGNFPGRFSGRQFSNSRSEMNVSTLELGDSALYLCASSLVAGGSETQYFGPGTRLLVL.

The chain couples TRBV19 to TRBJ1-3; D may be TRBD1 (5 bases). Germline lookup yields CDR1 LNHDA and CDR2 SQIVND (reference sequence). Trimming cost V 6 bases and J 0 bases, with 12 bases left between them. This CDR3 is 15 amino acids long. CDR3 loop: CASSPTVYSGNTIYF. CDR3 bases: TGTGCCAGTAGCCCGACAGTGTACTCTGGAAACACCATATATTTT.

The chain couples TRBV2 to TRBJ1-2; D gene uncertain. CDR3 length: 14 amino acids. The germline V gene encodes CDR1 SNHLY and CDR2 FYNNEI. V was clipped by 0 bases and J by 10 bases, with 15 bases between them. The CDR3 spells CASSEARWSLDYTF. The CDR3, as DNA: TGTGCCAGCAGTGAAGCCCGATGGAGCCTTGACTACACCTTC. Full variable domain (missing parts from reference TRBV2 and TRBJ1-2): EPEVTQTPSHQVTQMGQEVILRCVPISNHLYFYWYRQILGQKVEFLVSFYNNEISEKSEIFDDQFSVERPDGSNFTLKIRSTKLEDSAMYFCASSEARWSLDYTFGSGTRLTVV.

This chain joins TRBV3-1 (or the pseudogene TRBV3-2) and TRBJ1-6, with TRBD1 identical over 9 bases. CDR1 is LGHDT and CDR2 is YNNKEL in the germline V gene (reference sequence). J gave up 9 bases and V 6 bases, and 9 bases lay outside the gene matches. The length of the CDR3 is 15 residues. The CDR3 nucleotides read TGTGCCAGCAGTCACAACTCGGACAGGGGTTCACCCCTCCACTTT. It specifies CASSHNSDRGSPLHF.

The chain has TRBV5-1 and TRBJ1-4; TRBD1 matches 9 bases. The CDR3 consists of 16 residues. CDR1 and CDR2 (germline): SGHRS, YFSETQ. The V segment lost 3 bases and the J segment 7 bases; nucleotides outside the gene matches: 10. CDR3 DNA: TGCGCCAGCAGCTCCGCGGGACAGGGTCCTACTGAAAAACTGTTTTTT. Protein product: CASSSAGQGPTEKLFF.

V and J are TRBV19 and TRBJ1-3; D is undetermined. The V gene lost 0 bases and the J gene lost 2 bases, with 8 bases spanning the gap. CDR3 length equals 15 residues. The germline V gene encodes CDR1 LNHDA and CDR2 SQIVND (reference sequence). The CDR3 is CASSIDHSTGNTIYF. The CDR3 bases are TGTGCCAGTAGTATAGATCATTCTACTGGAAACACCATATATTTT.

Only one count was recorded for this clone. This chain joins TRBV12-3 or TRBV12-4 and TRBJ1-1; no clear D gene. Trimming took off 6 bases at V and 11 bases at J, with 16 bases between the two ends. This CDR3 has 12 residues. CDR3 region: CASRISLGRAFF. The CDR3 DNA is TGTGCCAGCAGAATCTCCTTGGGTCGGGCTTTCTTT.

The chain links TRBV27 to TRBJ1-2; tentatively, D is TRBD1 (6 bases). Germline CDR1 MNHEY, CDR2 SMNVEV (reference sequence). Trimming removed 5 bases from V and 4 bases from J, with 8 bases in between. This CDR3 spans 12 amino acids. CDR3 in DNA: TGTGCCAGCAGTACGACAGGCTATGGCTACACCTTC. Amino acids: CASSTTGYGYTF.

V is TRBV6-5 and J is TRBJ2-7; 7 bases are shared with TRBD2. The CDR3 loop spans 15 amino acids. V lost 2 bases and J lost 4; bases outside the gene matches: 8. Germline V gene lookup returns CDR1 MNHEY and CDR2 SVGAGI. In DNA, the CDR3 is TGTGCCAGCAGTTACGGTGGGGAGGGATCATACGAGCAGTACTTC. Residues: CASSYGGEGSYEQYF.

This rearrangement joins TRBV2 to TRBJ1-3; D remains ambiguous. The germline V gene encodes CDR1 SNHLY and CDR2 FYNNEI. There are 13 residues in the CDR3. Trimming shortened V by 8 bases and J by 0 bases, and 8 bases separated the two germline ends. The CDR3 region is CASAGSSGNTIYF. CDR3 DNA: TGTGCCAGCGCCGGCAGCTCTGGAAACACCATATATTTT.

The chain uses TRBV28 and TRBJ2-6; D uncertain. Trimming pared 1 base from V and 1 base from J, leaving 8 bases between. Germline V gene sequence: CDR1 MDHEN, CDR2 SYDVKM. The CDR3 loop spans 16 amino acids. This CDR3 is CASSLFGGSGANVLTF. The CDR3 coding sequence is TGTGCCAGCAGTTTATTCGGCGGATCTGGGGCCAACGTCCTGACTTTC.

In this sample, this clone turned up once. V gene TRBV7-9 combines with J gene TRBJ2-3; 12 positions agree with TRBD2. Per the germline V gene, CDR1 is SEHNR and CDR2 is FQNEAQ (reference sequence). With 4 bases clipped from V and 4 bases from J, the junction kept 3 bases outside the gene matches. CDR3 length equals 15 residues. The chain's CDR3 is CASSSGLAGSDTQYF. The CDR3 bases are TGTGCCAGCAGCTCCGGACTAGCGGGATCAGATACGCAGTATTTT.

The V gene is TRBV6-5, the J gene TRBJ1-1; tentative D call: TRBD1 (5 bases). With 4 bases removed from V and 4 bases from J, the gap between germline ends came to 10 bases. This CDR3 is built from 13 residues. The germline CDR1 and CDR2 sequences are MNHEY and SVGAGI. CDR3 loop: CASSSYQGTEAFF. The CDR3 coding sequence is TGTGCCAGCAGTTCTTACCAGGGCACTGAAGCTTTCTTT.

V usage is TRBV27 and J usage is TRBJ1-2; the D is unclear. This CDR3 region has 14 residues. Germline CDR1 MNHEY, CDR2 SMNVEV (reference sequence). Trimming left V 7 bases short and J 2 bases short, with 14 bases between. This CDR3 is CASTSVRDNYGYTF. In nucleotides, the CDR3 is TGTGCCAGCACCTCAGTTAGAGACAACTATGGCTACACCTTC.